Listed below are T cell receptor beta chains from one sample, sequenced in a study of T cell responses to AZD1222 COVID-19 vaccine. The data were produced by immunoSEQ multiplex PCR, yet TCRdb's version contains in-frame clones alone and is incomplete. The sample has approximately 65,000 clones, over 70% seen once. The sample was peripheral blood, taken on day 0 of AZD1222 vaccination. These receptors all stem from an adult in good health. CDR3s include the opening cysteine and the closing phenylalanine or tryptophan. Each record gives: D gene, V gene, clone size, J gene, CDR3 protein, CDR3 DNA. D genes are given only for firm matches. Clone size is stated in some rows and not others, as once, few, many or a class when expanded.

TRBD1	TRBV4-1	.	TRBJ1-2	CASSQEGTGGYYGYTF	TGCGCCAGCAGCCAAGAGGGGACAGGCGGATACTATGGCTACACCTTC
TRBD1	TRBV27	.	TRBJ1-1	CASSRPGTGTAFF	TGTGCCAGCAGCCGTCCCGGGACAGGTACAGCTTTCTTT
.	TRBV2	.	TRBJ1-2	CASSEAAVDYGYTF	TGTGCCAGCAGTGAAGCTGCAGTGGACTATGGCTACACCTTC
TRBD1	TRBV4-1	.	TRBJ2-2	CASSQGDRGRNTGELFF	TGCGCCAGCAGCCAAGGAGACAGGGGTAGGAACACCGGGGAGCTGTTTTTT
TRBD1	TRBV7-6	.	TRBJ2-1	CASSPRTGTYNEQFF	TGTGCCAGCAGCCCGAGGACAGGTACCTACAATGAGCAGTTCTTC
.	TRBV19	.	TRBJ1-1	CASSKVGYTEAFF	TGTGCCAGTAGTAAGGTAGGGTACACTGAAGCTTTCTTT
.	TRBV7-9	.	TRBJ2-7	CASSLAIGSEQYF	TGTGCCAGCAGCTTAGCGATAGGTTCAGAGCAGTACTTC
TRBD1	TRBV5-1	.	TRBJ2-2	CASSLRPTGEMFTGELFF	TGCGCCAGCAGCCTCAGACCTACAGGGGAGATGTTCACCGGGGAGCTGTTTTTT
.	TRBV3-1/TRBV3-2	once	TRBJ1-4	CASSQQGSNEKLFF	TGTGCCAGCAGCCAACAGGGCTCGAATGAAAAACTGTTTTTT
TRBD1	TRBV10-3	.	TRBJ2-1	CATLSGTVSYNEQFF	TGTGCCACCTTATCCGGGACAGTCTCCTACAATGAGCAGTTCTTC
.	TRBV6-1	.	TRBJ1-1	CASSDTLNTEAFF	TGTGCCAGCAGTGACACCCTTAACACTGAAGCTTTCTTT
.	TRBV18	.	TRBJ2-3	CASSLPGTDTQYF	TGTGCCAGCTCACTCCCCGGTACAGATACGCAGTATTTT
.	TRBV12-3/TRBV12-4	medium-sized	TRBJ1-1	CASSLLSGTEAFF	TGTGCCAGCAGTTTACTCTCGGGCACTGAAGCTTTCTTT
TRBD2	TRBV3-1/TRBV3-2	.	TRBJ2-1	CASSPGTTYNEQFF	TGTGCCAGCAGCCCCGGGACTACCTACAATGAGCAGTTCTTC
.	TRBV5-4	once	TRBJ2-7	CASSQRASGEQYF	TGTGCCAGCAGCCAGAGGGCTTCGGGCGAGCAGTACTTC
TRBD1	TRBV7-2	.	TRBJ2-3	CASSLAQGAGDTQYF	TGTGCCAGCAGCTTAGCCCAGGGGGCAGGAGATACGCAGTATTTT
.	TRBV5-4	.	TRBJ1-2	CASSLGAGTYGYTF	TGTGCCAGCAGCTTGGGGGCGGGAACCTATGGCTACACCTTC
.	TRBV6-5	.	TRBJ1-2	CASSIREASGYTF	TGTGCCAGCAGTATAAGAGAGGCGAGTGGCTACACCTTC
.	TRBV5-1	.	TRBJ2-2	CASSLAGGGGELFF	TGCGCCAGCAGCTTGGCCGGGGGAGGCGGGGAGCTGTTTTTT
TRBD1	TRBV6-5	.	TRBJ2-3	CASNPTGKGDTQYF	TGTGCCAGCAACCCGACAGGGAAAGGAGATACGCAGTATTTT
.	TRBV5-1	.	TRBJ1-4	CASSLSLGNEKLFF	TGCGCCAGCAGCCTGTCCTTAGGTAATGAAAAACTGTTTTTT
.	TRBV3-1/TRBV3-2	.	TRBJ1-3	CASSQGWSGNTIYF	TGTGCCAGCAGCCAAGGGTGGTCTGGAAACACCATATATTTT